This T cell receptor beta chain appears in the sequencing data of a study of cytomegalovirus exposure and HLA in healthy donors (dated by TCRdb to about 2017). In the study overall: According to a later analysis, one platform produced both the 110 or so validation repertoires and the 550 to 800 repertoires of the first cohort. The study aimed to test whether signatures of past pathogen exposure could be identified by cataloging public T cell receptors. Along with the roughly 610-subject first cohort, a separate validation cohort of about 110 different subjects was used. High-throughput TCR immunosequencing, statistical association of individual TCRs with disease status, and machine learning were combined to predict cytomegalovirus infection status. The paper as a whole reports these results and caveats: Most TCR sequences were seen in very few donors, while some public TCRs were found in many individuals. The classifier was reported to diagnose cytomegalovirus status with high specificity and sensitivity in both the original cohort and the validation cohort. The authors suggested that the approach could potentially be generalized to other disease states and immunological phenotypes. Subsequent analysis determined that TCRs grouped into clusters in the first cohort also showed a tendency toward co-occurrence across the roughly 130 validation repertoires, and about 93% of cluster scores exceeded 0. Three of the identified cytomegalovirus-associated TCR beta chains were confirmed in vitro to be specific for cytomegalovirus antigens. In the study, 150 to 200 TCR beta chains were listed as associated with cytomegalovirus. A later analysis lacked HLA typing for the validation cohort, so it scored co-occurrence in that cohort across all 110 or so repertoires.

Its CDR3 holds 13 amino acids, cysteine through phenylalanine. Of all the DNA, just the CDR3 is kept, 39 bases in frame from base 1. The germline V gene gives CDR1 as SQVTM and CDR2 as ANQGSEA. The germline V end is reduced by 4 bases and the J end by 4 bases; junction bases left unmatched: 7. Of note for this clone: No cognate antigen has been identified for it. No base quality values were provided; no much bigger clone lies one nucleotide off.

Receptors were amplified or captured by the immunoSEQ multiplex PCR assay. Per the source publication's procedure: A statistical classification framework was developed to diagnose cytomegalovirus status using the catalog of TCR beta chain sequences. The source is immuneACCESS, and TCRdb retained only in-frame sequences with V and J called. Part of the clones is not carried over; for the studies checked, unresolved V genes explain less than half of this, and the remainder is unexplained. V and J calls and clone size are given by that table; D and trimming were obtained from the DNA. The sample table shows 73,000 or so clones, and around 94% are seen once. The top ten hold around 3.5% of the sample. The donors belonged to the validation cohort of about 110 subjects, which was separate from the approximately 680-subject first cohort.

The sequence was obtained from a woman aged 18-29 years in good health and CMV-seropositive. Sequenced sample: PBMCs. The chain employs TRBV29-1 and TRBJ2-7, and 7 junction bases match TRBD2. The CDR3 has the sequence CSVALAEAYEQYF. The nucleotides read TGCAGCGTTGCTCTAGCGGAGGCTTACGAGCAGTACTTC.